The rows below give T cell receptor beta chains drawn from one sample of a study of OX40 agonist ivuxolimab in advanced cancers. Profiling relied on immunoSEQ multiplex PCR, and the TCRdb table lists in-frame clones only, not all of them. The table shows over 55,000 clones, with 65% to 90% occurring only once. The source was CD4+ or CD8+ T cells sorted from blood, collected in a trial of the OX40 agonist ivuxolimab. These receptors originate from an adult with an advanced solid tumor such as melanoma, head and neck, liver or kidney cancer. The CDR3 runs from the conserved cysteine through the conserved F or W. The listing skips clone size in some rows; elsewhere it reads once, few, many or a size class.

j_call v_call clone_size cdr3_aa
TRBJ1-2 TRBV5-4 - CASSSPTGASGYTF
TRBJ2-5 TRBV6-5 - CASHQGGRGETQYF
TRBJ2-3 TRBV6-4 - CASSDSTDTQYF
TRBJ2-7 TRBV6-1 - CASSVDVYEQYF
TRBJ2-7 TRBV10-3 - CAISGGGARSYEQYF
TRBJ1-6 TRBV6-1 once CASSEGGSAYNSPLHF
TRBJ2-2 TRBV2 - CASSERAVTGELFF
TRBJ1-1 TRBV6-6 - CASSYRVEAFF
TRBJ2-3 TRBV28 - CASSLSRELNTQYF
TRBJ2-3 TRBV5-1 - CACYPGTSGGASTDTQYF
TRBJ1-1 TRBV19 - CASSPHVGGGDTEAFF
TRBJ1-3 TRBV30 - CAWGPGDSGNTIYF
TRBJ2-5 TRBV5-4 - CASSPRAERVRETQYF
TRBJ2-5 TRBV5-1 - CASSLIAGQETQYF
TRBJ1-1 TRBV9 - CASSVGIRQGSGNTEAFF
TRBJ2-7 TRBV5-4 - CASSSENRQDYEQYF
TRBJ2-3 TRBV5-4 - CASSLRTGGTDTQYF
TRBJ2-1 TRBV9 - CASSPEGWGLGGEQFF
TRBJ2-7 TRBV5-1 - CASSFGGQGAYEQYF
TRBJ2-2 TRBV5-4 few CASRRAGDGTGELFF
TRBJ2-3 TRBV11-3 - CASSNPGQGFGTDTQYF
TRBJ2-7 TRBV4-1 once CASQGFHEQYF
TRBJ1-2 TRBV28 - CASSLGPRKYTF
TRBJ1-5 TRBV19 - CASSPFRRGQGDQPQHF
TRBJ1-1 TRBV20-1 - CSAVLNTEAFF
TRBJ2-2 TRBV11-2 few CASSLRLTGELFF
TRBJ2-2 TRBV11-3 - CASSLTGVGTGELFF
TRBJ1-5 TRBV5-1 few CASSLVPGGNQPQHF
TRBJ2-5 TRBV5-1 - CASSPIAGIQQETQYF
TRBJ2-2 TRBV5-1 few CASSPGQGNPGELFF
TRBJ2-3 TRBV27 - CASSQGLAGGDTQYF
TRBJ2-7 TRBV14 - CASSHLDRGHEQYF
TRBJ1-2 TRBV6-6 - CASSSRAGPTF
TRBJ2-6 TRBV27 - CASSWGGGANVLTF
TRBJ2-7 TRBV5-4 - CASSRTTHTYEQYF
TRBJ2-6 TRBV18 - CASSRGTGTSGANVLTF
TRBJ1-1 TRBV7-9 - CASSRVETEAFF
TRBJ2-1 TRBV7-8 - CASSPRGTSGTYEQFF
TRBJ2-6 TRBV7-8 - CASSFRGANVLTF
TRBJ1-2 TRBV25-1 - CASSEYFEAGSRGYTF
TRBJ2-5 TRBV5-5 once CASRGLPKETQYF
TRBJ1-1 TRBV6-1 - CASSERREAFF
TRBJ2-7 TRBV11-2 - CASSSQGISYEQYF
TRBJ2-5 TRBV2 few CASSYLVAVETQYF
TRBJ2-7 TRBV6-1 - CAIRDITYEQYF
TRBJ2-5 TRBV4-2 - CASSPRDVGPVQETQYF
TRBJ1-6 TRBV7-2 - CASSFWGVNSPLHF
TRBJ1-6 TRBV30 - CAWGRDSPLHF
TRBJ2-7 TRBV5-1 - CASSLGQEAEQYF
TRBJ2-7 TRBV7-2 - CASSLTRSREQYF